This entry features one T cell receptor beta chain sequence. The sample is drawn from a study of CD8 T cells in Susac syndrome. Random hexamers served to reverse transcribe roughly 0.45 to 1 ug RNA. TCRdb re-called the immunoSEQ multiplex PCR reads with MiXCR, one entry per CDR3 protein. The sample records about 430,000 distinct CDR3 sequences, more than 80% being singletons. J gave up 5 bases and V 0 bases, and 10 bases lay outside the gene matches. CDR3 length: 17 residues. Germline V CDR1 and CDR2: SGDLS, YYNGEE. The TCR comes from a human donor with multiple sclerosis. The chain carries TRBV9 and TRBJ2-2; TRBD2 aligns across 7 bases. The sample was CD8+ T cells from PBMCs. CDR3 sequence: CASSVEMGGPVTGELFF. CDR3 sequence (DNA): TGTGCCAGCAGCGTAGAAATGGGAGGGCCGGTGACCGGGGAGCTGTTTTTT.